These T cell receptor beta chains were read from a single sample in a study of T cells in Graves' hyperthyroidism and ophthalmopathy. TCRdb called the multiplex PCR reads again in MiXCR, with one record for every CDR3 protein. The sample includes about 380,000 distinct CDR3 sequences, roughly 12% of them seen just once. Specimen: blood. Source of these receptors: a man aged 25 to 40 with Graves' hyperthyroidism that later progressed to Graves' ophthalmopathy. The CDR3 runs from the conserved cysteine through the conserved F or W. A D gene is named only where the DNA matches it firmly. Not every row has a clone size; where given, it reads once, few, many or a size class.

TRBJ2-5	TRBV7-9	many	TRBD2	TGTGCCAGCAGAAAAGCGGGGGGCCCTCGGGGAGAGACCCAGTACTTC	CASRKAGGPRGETQYF
TRBJ1-2	TRBV28	NA	TRBD1	TGTGCCAGCAGTTTAGTTGGGGACAGGGCTTTCTTATCCACCTTC	CASSLVGDRAFLSTF
TRBJ1-2	TRBV12-3/TRBV12-4	many	NA	TGTGCCAGCAGTTTAGCCCGGGGCTACACCTTC	CASSLARGYTF
TRBJ2-5	TRBV7-2	many	NA	TGTGCCAGCAGCACCGGGTGGCAAGAGACCCAGTACTTC	CASSTGWQETQYF
TRBJ1-4	TRBV11-2	few	NA	TGTGCCAGCAGCCCAATTGGGGGGGTTGGTCAAGAAAAACTGTTTTTT	CASSPIGGVGQEKLFF
TRBJ2-7	TRBV28	NA	NA	TGTGCCAGCAGTTCATCCTATGGGGCCTACGAGCAGTACTTC	CASSSSYGAYEQYF
TRBJ1-6	TRBV5-1	NA	NA	TGCGCCAGCAGCTTTAGGACAGCCGGTAATTCACCCCTCCACTTT	CASSFRTAGNSPLHF
TRBJ2-1	TRBV10-3	few	NA	TGTGCCATCAGTACAGGTTTAGGCAATGAGCAGTTCTTC	CAISTGLGNEQFF
TRBJ1-2	TRBV12-3/TRBV12-4	many	NA	TGTGCCAGCAGTTTAACCGGACAGCTCTATGGCTACACCTTC	CASSLTGQLYGYTF
TRBJ2-4	TRBV13	NA	NA	TGTGCCAGCAGCTCGGCCCGGGATGGTAACATTCAGTACTTC	CASSSARDGNIQYF
TRBJ2-5	TRBV27	few	TRBD1	TGTGCCAGCAGAACCAGGGGGCTGTGGGAGACCCAGTACTTC	CASRTRGLWETQYF
TRBJ2-7	TRBV20-1	many	TRBD2	TGCAGTGCTAGAGACGGGGGGGCATCCTACGAGCAGTACTTC	CSARDGGASYEQYF
TRBJ1-1	TRBV20-1	many	NA	TGCAGTGCCGGGCTCTGGGACACTGAAGCTTTCTTT	CSAGLWDTEAFF
TRBJ2-1	TRBV2	many	NA	TGTGCCAGCAGCCCGAGGCAGGGACCGTACTCCTACAATGAGCAGTTCTTC	CASSPRQGPYSYNEQFF
TRBJ1-1	TRBV3-1	many	TRBD1	TGTGCCAGCAGCCAAACAGGGGATCGCACTGAAGCTTTCTTT	CASSQTGDRTEAFF
TRBJ2-7	TRBV4-1	few	TRBD1	TGCGCCAGCAGCCAAAGGGACAGGCAATCGGGGGAGCAGTACTTC	CASSQRDRQSGEQYF
TRBJ1-2	TRBV2	many	NA	TGTGCCAGCAGTGACAAGACCCATGGCTACACCTTC	CASSDKTHGYTF
TRBJ1-5	TRBV7-6	NA	TRBD1	TGTGCCAGCAGCCAAGGACAGGGGCGATTAGGCCCCCAGCATTTT	CASSQGQGRLGPQHF
TRBJ1-2	TRBV7-2	NA	TRBD1	TGTGCCAGCAGCTTAGCGCGGGGGACAGGGGTCTACTATGGCTACACCTTC	CASSLARGTGVYYGYTF
TRBJ2-5	TRBV18	few	NA	TGTGCCAGCTCACCAGGAATCGAAAGGGAGACCCAGTACTTC	CASSPGIERETQYF
TRBJ2-2	TRBV9	few	TRBD2	TGTGCCAGCAGCGTAGGAGGGGAGGGGACCGGGGAGCTGTTTTTT	CASSVGGEGTGELFF
TRBJ1-5	TRBV9	NA	TRBD1	TGTGCCAGCAGCGTGACAGGGTTGTGGAATCAGCCCCAGCATTTT	CASSVTGLWNQPQHF
TRBJ1-2	TRBV6-1	few	NA	TGTGCCAGCAGTGAAATTAGTGAGTCCGGCTACACCTTC	CASSEISESGYTF
TRBJ1-1	TRBV6-1	many	TRBD1	TGTGCCAGCAGTTTGGACAGGGGGCGGACTGAAGCTTTCTTT	CASSLDRGRTEAFF
TRBJ2-2	TRBV6-2/TRBV6-3	many	NA	TGTGCCAGCAACTGGGGGAACACCGGGGAGCTGTTTTTT	CASNWGNTGELFF
TRBJ2-7	TRBV19	NA	TRBD1	TGTGCCAGTAGCAACCAATTGACCGGGACAGGGACAAGGTACGAGCAGTACTTC	CASSNQLTGTGTRYEQYF
TRBJ2-5	TRBV9	NA	NA	TGTGCCAGCAGCGTAGGCAGCGGCAGGTACCAAGAGACCCAGTACTTC	CASSVGSGRYQETQYF
TRBJ1-1	TRBV7-8	NA	NA	TGTGCCAGCAGCGCCCGACGGTTGAACACTGAAGCTTTCTTT	CASSARRLNTEAFF
TRBJ2-5	TRBV7-9	NA	NA	TGTGCCAGCAGCTTAGAGGTCCTTCAGGAGACCCAGTACTTC	CASSLEVLQETQYF
TRBJ2-3	TRBV14	NA	NA	TGTGCCAGCAGCCAAGTGGGGATCGGGGTGGGCACAGATACGCAGTATTTT	CASSQVGIGVGTDTQYF
TRBJ1-4	TRBV28	many	NA	TGTGCCAGCAGCACACAGGTGACAGGCCTCGGGCGTCATGAAAAACTGTTTTTT	CASSTQVTGLGRHEKLFF
TRBJ1-4	TRBV6-5	many	TRBD1	TGTGCCAGCAGTTACAGGGGGACAGATGAAAAACTGTTTTTT	CASSYRGTDEKLFF
TRBJ1-2	TRBV29-1	few	NA	TGCAGCGTTGAAGGGGGAAGTGGGGCGTATGGCTACACCTTC	CSVEGGSGAYGYTF
TRBJ2-3	TRBV2	many	NA	TGTGCCGGCGGGACTAGCACAGATACGCAGTATTTT	CAGGTSTDTQYF
TRBJ2-6	TRBV15	NA	NA	TGTGCCACCAGCCCTAACCCGTCCCGTAGTAGGGCCAACGTCCTGACCTTC	CATSPNPSRSRANVLTF
TRBJ2-7	TRBV12-3/TRBV12-4	NA	NA	TGTGCCAGCAGTTTCGAGGGTAGGAGCTCCTACGAGCAGTACTTC	CASSFEGRSSYEQYF
TRBJ1-2	TRBV5-6	NA	TRBD1	TGTGCCAGCAGCTCGGCAGGGGGATATGGCTACACCTTC	CASSSAGGYGYTF
TRBJ2-7	TRBV20-1	NA	NA	TGCAGTGCTCACCGGGACTCTTTGTTCTACGAGCAGTACTTC	CSAHRDSLFYEQYF
TRBJ2-5	TRBV11-3	many	NA	TGTGCCAGCAGCCTAGGGTGGAAAGCTCAAGAGACCCAGTACTTC	CASSLGWKAQETQYF
TRBJ2-3	TRBV13	NA	TRBD2	TGTGCCAGCACCCCCCTAGCGGGGGGCACAGATACGCAGTATTTT	CASTPLAGGTDTQYF
TRBJ2-1	TRBV7-2	many	NA	TGTGCCAGCACCTCTGGTAGCTCCTACAATGAGCAGTTCTTC	CASTSGSSYNEQFF
TRBJ2-3	TRBV5-1	once	NA	TGCGCCAGCAGCTTTGACAGCCGCACAGATACGCAGTATTTT	CASSFDSRTDTQYF
TRBJ1-5	TRBV4-1	many	NA	TGCGCCAGCAGCCAATTGTATAGCAATCAGCCCCAGCATTTT	CASSQLYSNQPQHF
TRBJ2-7	TRBV4-1	few	NA	TGCGCCAGCAGCCTTGTGAATGAGGCAGGGTACGAGCAGTACTTC	CASSLVNEAGYEQYF
TRBJ2-7	TRBV4-1	NA	NA	TGCGCCAGCAGCCAAGACGGAGGGTTCTACGAGCAGTACTTC	CASSQDGGFYEQYF
TRBJ2-2	TRBV12-3/TRBV12-4	NA	NA	TGTGCCAGCAGCCCGGGCCCCGCGAACACCGGGGAGCTGTTTTTT	CASSPGPANTGELFF
TRBJ2-3	TRBV5-1	many	NA	TGCGCCAGCAGCTTGGTCCCGTTAGATACGCAGTATTTT	CASSLVPLDTQYF
TRBJ2-3	TRBV28	many	TRBD2	TGTGCCAGCAGCCCTACTAGCGGGGCGACAGATACGCAGTATTTT	CASSPTSGATDTQYF
TRBJ2-3	TRBV6-1	few	NA	TGTGCCAGCAGGAAAGGTAGCGCATTCCCGCAGTATTTT	CASRKGSAFPQYF
TRBJ2-1	TRBV20-1	many	TRBD1	TGCAGTGCTAGTGGGGGACAGGGGGTTGAAGGATGGGATGAGCAGTTCTTC	CSASGGQGVEGWDEQFF
TRBJ2-5	TRBV5-1	NA	NA	TGCGCCAGCAGCTGGGGGACCTCGGTAGAGACCCAGTACTTC	CASSWGTSVETQYF
TRBJ1-6	TRBV5-6	few	NA	TGTGCCAGCAGCTTGGGAGCGGGAGCACCCCTCCACTTT	CASSLGAGAPLHF
TRBJ1-2	TRBV5-1	few	NA	TGCGCCAGCAGCCCATCCAGCGCCTCTAACTATGGCTACACCTTC	CASSPSSASNYGYTF
TRBJ2-1	TRBV3-1	few	NA	TGTGCCAGCAGCCAAGAGGATGGGGTGTCCTACAATGAGCAGTTCTTC	CASSQEDGVSYNEQFF
TRBJ1-1	TRBV20-1	few	TRBD1	TGCAGAGTAACAGGGGCCGGCACTGAAGCTTTCTTT	CRVTGAGTEAFF